This T cell receptor (beta chain) emerged from a study of T cell responses to AZD1222 COVID-19 vaccine. Overall study findings and caveats: Unmutated variant regions are reportedly the target of nearly half of TCRs that are spike-specific.

As to this clone: Its matching antigen is unknown.

Assay: immunoSEQ multiplex PCR; the TCRdb copy retains only in-frame clones and omits some. The sample lists 200,000 to 250,000 clones; about 92% were seen once. From germline, CDR1 is SGDLS and CDR2 YYNGEE. CDR3 size: 13 residues. Trimming shortened V by 0 bases and J by 4 bases, and 7 bases separated the two germline ends. This specimen was peripheral blood, taken on day 0 of MenACWY control vaccination. The clonotype comes from an adult in good health. The chain employs TRBV9 and TRBJ2-5; the D is unclear. The CDR3 sequence is CASSVGLGETQYF. CDR3 coding DNA: TGTGCCAGCAGCGTAGGTCTGGGAGAGACCCAGTACTTC.